Shown below are 32 T cell receptor beta chains from a single sample sequenced in a study of cytomegalovirus exposure and HLA in healthy donors. The PCR was carried out with 60 Vbeta primers and 13 Jbeta primers. Measured with immunoSEQ multiplex PCR; TCRdb has only the in-frame clones, and not every one. Here the sample spans around 160,000 clones, around 79% being singletons. Sequenced material: PBMCs. The receptors were gathered from a man in his forties in good health and CMV-seropositive.

The rearrangement uses TRBV30 and TRBJ2-3; D is perhaps TRBD1 (6 bases). Per germline, CDR1 GTSNPN and CDR2 SVGIG (reference sequence). V lost 0 bases and J 0 bases, leaving 16 bases between the germline ends. The CDR3 covers 17 residues. The CDR3 sequence: CAWSVKGGGKSTDTQYF. CDR3 coding DNA: TGTGCCTGGAGTGTAAAAGGGGGTGGTAAAAGCACAGATACGCAGTATTTT.

This sequence joins TRBV6-1 and TRBJ1-5; D not certain. V was trimmed by 2 bases and J by 6 bases, leaving 11 bases between them. Germline values: CDR1 MNHNS, CDR2 SASEGT. The CDR3 spans 14 residues. CDR3 coding DNA: TGTGCCAGCAGTGAACTATTGTGGAGTCAGCCCCAGCATTTT. Encoded protein: CASSELLWSQPQHF.

The V and J genes are TRBV19 and TRBJ1-5, with D uncertain. The CDR3 is 13 residues long. Trimming cost V 5 bases and J 1 base, with 6 bases left between them. The V gene's germline CDR1 is LNHDA and CDR2 SQIVND (reference sequence). The CDR3 nucleotides read TGTGCCAGTAGTGTCCAGAGCAATCAGCCCCAGCATTTT. Translating gives CASSVQSNQPQHF. The full variable domain, its missing parts supplied by reference TRBV19 and TRBJ1-5, is DGGITQSPKYLFRKEGQNVTLSCEQNLNHDAMYWYRQDPGQGLRLIYYSQIVNDFQKGDIAEGYSVSREKKESFPLTVTSAQKNPTAFYLCASSVQSNQPQHFGDGTRLSIL.

This chain connects TRBV5-4 to TRBJ2-3; 8 nucleotides match TRBD2. The CDR3 loop spans 16 amino acids. With 0 bases clipped from V and 4 bases from J, the junction kept 7 bases outside the gene matches. The germline CDR1 and CDR2 sequences are SGHNT and YYREEE (reference sequence). In nucleotides, the CDR3 is TGTGCCAGCAGCTTGGTGGTTAGCGGGACGGCAGATACGCAGTATTTT. Protein sequence: CASSLVVSGTADTQYF.

The chain has TRBV7-2 and TRBJ1-4; TRBD1 matches 9 bases. CDR1 is SGHTA, CDR2 FQGNSA, per germline. This CDR3 has 14 residues. V was clipped by 5 bases and J by 7 bases; unmatched bases: 5. Written as DNA, the CDR3 is TGTGCCAGCAGCCCACAGGGGGCATTTGAAAAACTGTTTTTT. Protein sequence: CASSPQGAFEKLFF.

A single count supports this clone. This chain connects TRBV9 to TRBJ2-2; 13 bases are a match to TRBD2. The CDR3 contains 15 residues. J was trimmed by 0 bases and V by 7 bases; bases with no gene match: 0. Germline CDR1 is SGDLS and CDR2 is YYNGEE. The CDR3 DNA sequence: TGTGCCAGCGGGACTAGCGGGACGAACACCGGGGAGCTGTTTTTT. As protein: CASGTSGTNTGELFF.

The CDR3 nucleotides are TGTGCCAGCAGCGCTCTAGGGACAGGGCCCTACGAGCAGTACTTC. Protein sequence: CASSALGTGPYEQYF. The genes are TRBV9 and TRBJ2-7; TRBD1 matches at 9 bases. Losses at the gene ends were 3 bases for V and 2 bases for J; bases not matched to a gene: 6. Germline V gives CDR1 SGDLS, CDR2 YYNGEE. This CDR3 is 15 amino acids long.

The rearrangement links TRBV18 to TRBJ2-1; D unclear. CDR3 length: 15 amino acids. Germline CDR1 KGHSH, CDR2 LQKENI. V lost 4 bases and J lost 8, with 18 bases in between. The CDR3 loop reads CASSLSFDFEDEQFF. The DNA for the CDR3 is TGTGCCAGCTCACTGAGCTTCGATTTCGAGGATGAGCAGTTCTTC.

The rearrangement joins TRBV4-1 to TRBJ2-1; possible D gene TRBD2, 6 bases. Germline V gene data show CDR1 as MGHRA and CDR2 as YSYEKL. The CDR3 runs to 14 residues. The ends were cut back, 3 bases at V and 13 bases at J, with 19 bases in the middle. This chain's CDR3 is CASSHMTSPSPQFF. In DNA, the CDR3 is TGCGCCAGCAGCCATATGACTAGTCCCTCTCCTCAGTTCTTC.

This clone was seen a handful of times. The chain has TRBV4-2 and TRBJ2-1; 8 bases align to TRBD2. The V gene's germline CDR1 is LGHNA and CDR2 YNFKEQ. V shed 3 bases and J 3 bases; nucleotides not matched to a gene: 4. The CDR3 has 15 amino acids. The CDR3 bases are TGTGCCAGCAGCCATATTAGCGGGATCTACAATGAGCAGTTCTTC. Encoded protein: CASSHISGIYNEQFF.

As to this clone: At one boundary the junction diverges from the germline segment, which might be a read error. In DNA, the CDR3 is TGTTCCAGCAGCTTAGTTTCACGCGGAGAGCAGTTCTTC. This encodes CSSSLVSRGEQFF. The rearrangement joins TRBV7-9 to TRBJ2-1; D gene ambiguous. Germline assignment: CDR1 SEHNR and CDR2 FQNEAQ (reference sequence). This CDR3 has 13 residues.

V usage is TRBV21-1 and J usage is TRBJ1-1. TRBV21-1 is labeled a pseudogene. The CDR3 length is 17 residues. CDR3 in DNA: TGTGCCAGCAGCAAAAAAGGGGGGGCGGGCCGGTACACTGAAGCTTTCTTT. The encoded protein is CASSKKGGAGRYTEAFF.

The V and J genes are TRBV25-1 and TRBJ2-3; 12 nucleotides line up with TRBD2. CDR3 length: 15 amino acids. V lost 4 bases and J lost 5; bases outside the gene matches: 4. The germline V gene has CDR1 MGHDK and CDR2 SYGVNS. The CDR3 here is CASSGLAGAGDTQYF. In DNA, the CDR3 is TGTGCCAGCAGTGGACTAGCGGGAGCCGGAGATACGCAGTATTTT.

The rearrangement joins TRBV29-1 to TRBJ2-7; TRBD2 might be the D (6 bases). The CDR3 has 13 amino acids. The V gene's germline CDR1 is SQVTM and CDR2 ANQGSEA. The germline V and J ends were trimmed by 6 bases and 3 bases, with 15 bases remaining between them. The CDR3 protein is CSVHAGSSYEQYF. CDR3 DNA sequence: TGCAGCGTCCACGCGGGGTCGAGCTACGAGCAGTACTTC.

The chain has TRBV5-1 and TRBJ2-5, with 9 positions matching TRBD2. V was pared by 0 bases and J by 4 bases, with 13 bases of the junction left unmatched. The CDR3 loop spans 18 amino acids. The germline V gene has CDR1 SGHRS and CDR2 YFSETQ. The CDR3 DNA reads TGCGCCAGCAGCTTGGGAGCGGGAGGACTCGTGGGTCGAGAGACCCAGTACTTC. This sequence encodes CASSLGAGGLVGRETQYF.

The V call is TRBV27, the J call TRBJ2-5, with D possibly being TRBD1 (5 bases). The J call could be wrong; TRBJ2-7 is a better fit for the DNA end. This CDR3 has 14 amino acids. Germline V lookup: CDR1 MNHEY, CDR2 SMNVEV (reference sequence). The CDR3 DNA reads TGTGCCAGCAGTTTACAAGGGGCTAACTACGAGCAGTACTTC. Residues: CASSLQGANYEQYF.

The table lists this clone with a count of one. The CDR3 sequence: CASRPSLETQYF. The CDR3 bases are TGTGCCAGCAGGCCCAGTCTGGAGACCCAGTACTTC. This chain joins TRBV2 and TRBJ2-5; D gene ambiguous. This CDR3 comprises 12 residues. CDR1 is SNHLY and CDR2 is FYNNEI in the germline V gene. The V end lost 6 bases, the J end lost 5 bases, and 10 bases lay between the germline ends.

This chain connects TRBV25-1 to TRBJ1-5; no clear D. Per the germline V gene, CDR1 is MGHDK and CDR2 is SYGVNS. The CDR3 is 13 residues long. Trimming shortened V by 5 bases and J by 4 bases, and 9 bases separated the two germline ends. The CDR3 nucleotides read TGTGCCAGCAGTTACAGAGGGAATCAGCCCCAGCATTTT. Encoded protein: CASSYRGNQPQHF.

The rearrangement links TRBV9 to TRBJ1-2; TRBD1 is a possible D gene (5 bases). The CDR3 covers 15 residues. V lost 2 bases to trimming and J lost 1 base, with 12 bases between them. In germline, CDR1 is SGDLS, CDR2 YYNGEE. CDR3 DNA: TGTGCCAGCAGCGTGACAGCATCGATTAACTATGGCTACACCTTC. This sequence encodes CASSVTASINYGYTF.

The J gene is TRBJ1-5, the V gene TRBV28; D perhaps matches TRBD1 (6 bases). V was trimmed by 8 bases and J by 9 bases, leaving 20 bases between them. CDR1 is MDHEN and CDR2 is SYDVKM in the germline V gene. The length of the CDR3 is 14 residues. The CDR3 region is CASAPTGRISPQHF. CDR3 DNA sequence: TGTGCCAGCGCCCCGACAGGACGCATCTCGCCCCAGCATTTT. The whole variable domain, filled in from reference TRBV28 and TRBJ1-5, reads DVKVTQSSRYLVKRTGEKVFLECVQDMDHENMFWYRQDPGLGLRLIYFSYDVKMKEKGDIPEGYSVSREKKERFSLILESASTNQTSMYLCASAPTGRISPQHFGDGTRLSIL.

This rearrangement joins TRBV5-1 to TRBJ1-2; 8 bases agree with TRBD1. The germline V gene encodes CDR1 SGHRS and CDR2 YFSETQ. The V gene end was trimmed by 4 bases and the J gene end by 5 bases; junction bases not matched to a gene: 4. The CDR3 extends over 13 amino acids. The CDR3 is CASSPTGDYGYTF. DNA for the CDR3: TGCGCCAGCAGCCCGACAGGGGATTATGGCTACACCTTC.

The chain couples TRBV5-1 to TRBJ2-2; TRBD1 is a possible D gene (5 bases). There are 14 residues in the CDR3. Germline CDR1 and CDR2: SGHRS and YFSETQ. The ends were cut back, 5 bases at V and 5 bases at J, with 13 bases in the middle. CDR3 protein: CASSLRDQTGELFF. Written as DNA, the CDR3 is TGCGCCAGCAGTCTCAGGGATCAGACCGGGGAGCTGTTTTTT.

The chain uses TRBV4-1 and TRBJ1-2; no reliable D call. The germline V and J ends were trimmed by 1 base and 4 bases, with 13 bases remaining between them. Germline-derived CDR1 and CDR2 are MGHRA and YSYEKL. The CDR3 contains 15 residues. Written as DNA, the CDR3 is TGCGCCAGCAGCCAAGGCGAAGGAGGGCCCTATGGCTACACCTTC. Translating it yields CASSQGEGGPYGYTF.

CDR3 bases: TGCGCCAGCAGCCTTCCACTCCCCTCCTACAATGAGCAGTTCTTC. This translates into CASSLPLPSYNEQFF. The chain carries TRBV5-1 and TRBJ2-1; no definite D call. The V end was cut by 4 bases, the J end by 0 bases, with 11 bases between. The germline gives CDR1 SGHRS, CDR2 YFSETQ. The CDR3 consists of 15 residues.

The genes are TRBV7-9 and TRBJ2-3; D call uncertain. V dropped 8 bases and J dropped 2 bases, with 8 bases sitting between them. In germline, CDR1 is SEHNR, CDR2 FQNEAQ (reference sequence). This CDR3 has 12 amino acids. In DNA form, the CDR3 reads TGTGCCAGCGCGACTCTCACAGATACGCAGTATTTT. This gives the protein CASATLTDTQYF.

For this clone: Other DNA sequences in the sample encode the same CDR3. The J gene is TRBJ2-7, the V gene TRBV19; D is possibly TRBD1 (5 bases). In germline, CDR1 is LNHDA, CDR2 SQIVND (reference sequence). V lost 1 base and J 3 bases, leaving 10 bases between the germline ends. CDR3 length: 14 residues. The CDR3 is CASSIGGQGYEQYF. The CDR3, as DNA: TGTGCCAGTAGTATAGGGGGCCAGGGCTACGAGCAGTACTTC.

This chain joins TRBV5-4 and TRBJ2-1; 10 bases line up with TRBD2. The CDR3 runs to 15 residues. V was clipped by 10 bases and J by 4 bases; unmatched bases: 11. Germline V gene data show CDR1 as SGHNT and CDR2 as YYREEE (reference sequence). In nucleotides, the CDR3 is TGTGCCGGAGCCCGGGGACTAGCGCAATACAATGAGCAGTTCTTC. Encoded protein: CAGARGLAQYNEQFF.

This rearrangement joins TRBV9 to TRBJ1-1, with 7 bases lining up with TRBD1. Germline V gives CDR1 SGDLS, CDR2 YYNGEE. The J segment lost 4 bases and the V segment lost 0 bases, leaving 6 bases of the junction unmatched. This CDR3 has 15 amino acids. In DNA, the CDR3 is TGTGCCAGCAGCGTAGCAGGACCAGGGGGCACTGAAGCTTTCTTT. This sequence encodes CASSVAGPGGTEAFF.

The V call is TRBV5-1, the J call TRBJ2-7; D possibly corresponds to TRBD1 (5 bases). The CDR3 totals 14 residues. V gave up 3 bases and J gave up 2 bases, with 12 bases separating them. Germline loops: CDR1 SGHRS, CDR2 YFSETQ. CDR3 bases: TGCGCCAGCAGCTCCCCAGGGAAACCCTACGAGCAGTACTTC. Protein sequence: CASSSPGKPYEQYF.

The chain has TRBV5-1 and TRBJ2-3, with D maybe TRBD1 (6 bases). Germline CDR1 is SGHRS and CDR2 is YFSETQ. The CDR3 is 17 amino acids. Deletions cut 0 bases from V and 0 bases from J, with 14 bases between. The CDR3 loop reads CASSLAPWGLSTDTQYF. In DNA, the CDR3 is TGCGCCAGCAGCTTGGCCCCCTGGGGGCTTAGCACAGATACGCAGTATTTT. The full variable domain, completed using reference TRBV5-1 and TRBJ2-3, is KAGVTQTPRYLIKTRGQQVTLSCSPISGHRSVSWYQQTPGQGLQFLFEYFSETQRNKGNFPGRFSGRQFSNSRSEMNVSTLELGDSALYLCASSLAPWGLSTDTQYFGPGTRLTVL.

The gene calls are TRBV6-5 and TRBJ1-2; no reliable D call. Germline-derived CDR1 and CDR2 are MNHEY and SVGAGI. The germline V and J ends were trimmed by 5 bases and 4 bases, with 17 bases remaining between them. The CDR3 is 15 amino acids. CDR3 DNA: TGTGCCAGCAGTCAAAGCGGACGCAGAACCTATGGCTACACCTTC. This translates into CASSQSGRRTYGYTF.

The chain joins TRBV12-5 to TRBJ2-5; 15 bases agree with TRBD2. Germline V gives CDR1 LGHNT, CDR2 FRNRAP. This CDR3 contains 18 residues. The J segment lost 4 bases and the V segment lost 4 bases, leaving 10 bases of the junction unmatched. DNA for the CDR3: TGTGCTAGTGGTTCCTCACCGGGGACTAGCGGGAGGAGAGAGACCCAGTACTTC. This encodes CASGSSPGTSGRRETQYF.